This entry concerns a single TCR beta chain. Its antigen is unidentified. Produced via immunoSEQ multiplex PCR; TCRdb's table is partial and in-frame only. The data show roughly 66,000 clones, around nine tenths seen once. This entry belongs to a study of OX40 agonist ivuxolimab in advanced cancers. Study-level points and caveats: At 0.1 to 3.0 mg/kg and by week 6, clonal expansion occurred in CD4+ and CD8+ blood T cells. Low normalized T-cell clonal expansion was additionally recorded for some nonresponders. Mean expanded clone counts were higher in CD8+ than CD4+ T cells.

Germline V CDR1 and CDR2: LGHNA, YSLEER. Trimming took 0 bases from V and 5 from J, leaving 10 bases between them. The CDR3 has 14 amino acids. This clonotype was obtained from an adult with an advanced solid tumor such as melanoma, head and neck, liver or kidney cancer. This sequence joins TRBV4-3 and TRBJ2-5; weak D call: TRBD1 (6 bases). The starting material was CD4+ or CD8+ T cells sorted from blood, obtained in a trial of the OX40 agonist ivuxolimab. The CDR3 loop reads CASSQDSTGETQYF. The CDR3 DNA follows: TGCGCCAGCAGCCAAGATTCTACAGGGGAGACCCAGTACTTC.